The clone carrying this T cell receptor beta chain was seen many times. Its antigen is as yet unknown. The germline CDR1 and CDR2 sequences are MNHEY and SVGEGT. This CDR3 region has 13 residues. The V gene lost 9 bases and the J gene lost 3 bases, with 15 bases spanning the gap. This sample is drawn from a study of neurological immune-mediated disorders. Regarding the study as a whole: No expanded-clone CDR3 amino acid sequence recurred across subjects, suggesting private TCR-beta repertoires. Levels of TCR clonal expansion peaked in HTLV-1-associated myelopathy and reached their lowest in multiple sclerosis, under those of healthy controls.

Synthesis of cDNA was accomplished via 5'RACE employing 10-nucleotide random UMIs. TCRdb re-called the 5' RACE reads through MiXCR, storing one row per CDR3 protein. The sample shows tens of thousands of distinct CDR3 sequences, roughly an eighth of them seen only once. This receptor was obtained from a female donor in good health. Material for sequencing was PBMCs. The V gene is TRBV6-2 or TRBV6-3, the J gene TRBJ2-7, with D hard to call. CDR3: CASKTLNGYEQYF. The CDR3, as DNA: TGTGCCAGTAAAACCCTTAATGGCTACGAGCAGTACTTC.